The clone carrying this T cell receptor beta chain showed up just a few times. As yet, its antigen is unknown. The sample belongs to a study of cytomegalovirus exposure and HLA in healthy donors. The PCR contained 60 Vbeta and 13 Jbeta primers. Generated by immunoSEQ multiplex PCR, the TCRdb table keeps only in-frame clones and is missing some. The table records 84,000 or so clones, around 77% of them present only once. General observations from the study: A later analysis reportedly identified an Asian-associated ancestry cluster as carrying fewer N-insertions than the roughly 700-donor mean. An assumption of roughly uniform sequencing depth across donors underlay the presence/absence analyses.

The CDR3 contains 15 residues. Germline CDR1 is SGHTA and CDR2 is FQGTGA. V was cut by 1 base and J by 2 bases, with 9 bases left in between. This TCR derives from a man between 50 and 59 years old in good health and CMV-seronegative. Sequenced sample: PBMCs. The chain is built from TRBV7-3 and TRBJ2-1; no firm D call. For the CDR3, the DNA is TGTGCCAGCAGCTTAAATCGGGTTACCTACAATGAGCAGTTCTTC. It codes for CASSLNRVTYNEQFF. Drawing the rest from reference TRBV7-3 and TRBJ2-1, the complete variable domain is GAGVSQTPSNKVTEKGKYVELRCDPISGHTALYWYRQSLGQGPEFLIYFQGTGAADDSGLPNDRFFAVRPEGSVSTLKIQRTERGDSAVYLCASSLNRVTYNEQFFGPGTRLTVL.